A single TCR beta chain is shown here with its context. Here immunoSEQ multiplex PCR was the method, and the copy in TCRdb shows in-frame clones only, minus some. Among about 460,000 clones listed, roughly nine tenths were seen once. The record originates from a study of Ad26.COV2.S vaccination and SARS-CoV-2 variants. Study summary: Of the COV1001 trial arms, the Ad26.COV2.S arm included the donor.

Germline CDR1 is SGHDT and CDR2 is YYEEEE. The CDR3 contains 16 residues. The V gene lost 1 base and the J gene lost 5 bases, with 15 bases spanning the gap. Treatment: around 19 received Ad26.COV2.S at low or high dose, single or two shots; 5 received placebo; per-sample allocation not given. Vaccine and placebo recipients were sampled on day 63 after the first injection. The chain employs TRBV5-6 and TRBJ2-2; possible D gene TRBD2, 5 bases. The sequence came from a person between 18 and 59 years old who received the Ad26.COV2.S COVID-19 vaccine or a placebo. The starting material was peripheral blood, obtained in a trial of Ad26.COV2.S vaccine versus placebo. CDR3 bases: TGTGCCAGCAGCTTGAAAGCGGCAGGATTAACCGGGGAGCTGTTTTTT. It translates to CASSLKAAGLTGELFF.